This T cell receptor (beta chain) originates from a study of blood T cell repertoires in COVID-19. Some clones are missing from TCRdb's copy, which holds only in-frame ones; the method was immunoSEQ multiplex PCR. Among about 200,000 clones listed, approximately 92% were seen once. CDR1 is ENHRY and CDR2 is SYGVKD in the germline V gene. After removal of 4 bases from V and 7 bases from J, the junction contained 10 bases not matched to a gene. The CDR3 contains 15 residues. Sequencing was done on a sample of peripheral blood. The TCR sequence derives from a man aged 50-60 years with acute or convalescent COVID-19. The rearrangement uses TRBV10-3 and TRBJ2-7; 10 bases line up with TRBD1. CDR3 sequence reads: CAISVTGTGVWEQYF. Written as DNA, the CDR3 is TGTGCCATCAGTGTTACCGGGACAGGGGTGTGGGAGCAGTACTTC.